This T cell receptor (beta chain) was identified in a study of fetal regulatory T cell absence and autoimmunity. Study information: The IPEX patients lacked clinical diabetes but had exocrine pancreas autoimmunity. Study results and limitations: Compared with cord blood, pancreas showed oligoclonal TCR enrichment, some clones over 80-fold.

CDR3 length equals 13 residues. Germline values: CDR1 SGHRS, CDR2 YFSETQ. V was clipped by 2 bases and J by 2 bases, with 7 bases between them. Only one count was recorded for this clone. What it binds is unknown. This was a survey-level run. Sequenced by immunoSEQ multiplex PCR; TCRdb stores in-frame clones only, minus some. The sample lists around 100,000 clones, 60% to 80% seen once, with roughly 2% in the top ten. This sequence originates from a male donor with IPEX syndrome. The chain uses TRBV5-1 and TRBJ2-5; D uncertain. Sequenced material: pancreas tissue. This CDR3 is CASSFRGQETQYF. The CDR3 DNA reads TGCGCCAGCAGCTTTAGAGGACAAGAGACCCAGTACTTC.